A single TCR beta chain is shown here with its context. Repertoires were generated with immunoSEQ multiplex PCR, while TCRdb's copy carries only in-frame clones and drops some. The sample gives tens of thousands of clones, about 88% of which show up once; 13% to 15% is in the top ten. This record belongs to a study of control samples from healthy donors and cancer patients. CDR3 length: 14 amino acids. Looked up from germline, CDR1 is MNHNY and CDR2 is SVGAGI (reference sequence). Trimming removed 7 bases from V and 9 bases from J, with 16 bases in between. The chain employs TRBV6-6 and TRBJ1-6; D unclear. This receptor was identified in a woman between 65 and 79 years old in good health. Material: blood. The CDR3, as DNA: TGTGCCAGCACCCAGAACTCCATGGGTTCACCCCTCCACTTT. Its protein product is CASTQNSMGSPLHF.